These T cell receptor beta chains were read from a single sample in a study of blood T cell repertoires in COVID-19. Clones were read by immunoSEQ multiplex PCR, and TCRdb kept only the in-frame ones, dropping some. The table lists about 180,000 clones, about 81% of them singletons. The sequencing input was peripheral blood. The receptor set was obtained from a woman aged 80 or older with COVID-19, enrolled during active disease. Both conserved end residues are part of each CDR3. D genes are given only for firm matches. Only part of the rows carry a size: once, few, many, or a class if the clone is expanded.

d_gene,abundance,v_gene,j_gene,CDR3aa,CDR3nt
TRBD2,-,TRBV4-1,TRBJ2-1,CASSQDPSAGSLYNEQFF,TGCGCCAGCAGCCAAGATCCCTCAGCGGGGAGCCTCTACAATGAGCAGTTCTTC
-,-,TRBV7-9,TRBJ2-3,CASSLEGDADTQYF,TGTGCCAGCAGCTTAGAGGGGGACGCAGATACGCAGTATTTT
TRBD1,-,TRBV7-7,TRBJ1-2,CASSSQGRSYGYTF,TGTGCTAGCAGCTCACAGGGGAGAAGCTATGGCTACACCTTC
-,-,TRBV4-1,TRBJ1-1,CASSQSAGSEAFF,TGCGCCAGCAGCCAATCCGCAGGGTCTGAAGCTTTCTTT
TRBD2,-,TRBV5-4,TRBJ2-3,CASSRGLAGDTQYF,TGTGCCAGCAGTAGAGGACTAGCGGGGGATACGCAGTATTTT
-,-,TRBV6-5,TRBJ2-1,CASRPLLGNANEQFF,TGTGCCAGCAGACCATTACTCGGGAATGCCAATGAGCAGTTCTTC
TRBD1,few,TRBV19,TRBJ1-1,CASSTETGELNTEAFF,TGTGCCAGTAGTACCGAGACAGGGGAATTGAACACTGAAGCTTTCTTT
TRBD1,-,TRBV4-1,TRBJ1-2,CASSPLPGQGIKNGYTF,TGCGCCAGCAGCCCTCTCCCCGGACAGGGAATCAAGAATGGCTACACCTTC
-,-,TRBV19,TRBJ1-5,CASNLQGGSNQPQHF,TGTGCCAGTAACCTACAGGGTGGGAGCAATCAGCCCCAGCATTTT
TRBD1,-,TRBV5-1,TRBJ1-1,CASSDTGGTEAFF,TGCGCCAGCAGCGATACAGGGGGCACTGAAGCTTTCTTT
TRBD1,-,TRBV5-6,TRBJ1-2,CASSLRGLWYGYTF,TGTGCCAGCAGCTTGAGGGGGCTTTGGTATGGCTACACCTTC
TRBD2,-,TRBV7-8,TRBJ2-7,CASSSLGAGGGKQYF,TGTGCCAGCAGCTCGCTGGGAGCGGGAGGGGGTAAACAGTACTTC
TRBD1,few,TRBV28,TRBJ1-5,CASSLLQGGNQPQHF,TGTGCCAGCAGTTTATTACAGGGGGGCAATCAGCCCCAGCATTTT
-,-,TRBV5-4,TRBJ2-3,CASSFDATSTDTQYF,TGTGCCAGCAGCTTCGATGCAACTAGCACAGATACGCAGTATTTT
-,-,TRBV28,TRBJ2-2,CASSLRGRNTGELFF,TGTGCCAGCAGTTTACGAGGGAGGAACACCGGGGAGCTGTTTTTT
TRBD1,few,TRBV30,TRBJ1-6,CASKGTGDSPLHF,TGTGCCTCGAAAGGGACAGGGGATTCACCCCTCCACTTT
-,few,TRBV9,TRBJ1-4,CASSVAHGQGKLFF,TGTGCCAGCAGCGTAGCTCACGGACAAGGAAAACTGTTTTTT
TRBD2,once,TRBV3-1/TRBV3-2,TRBJ2-2,CASSRELTSGSGAGELFF,TGTGCCAGCAGCCGCGAACTGACTAGCGGGAGTGGAGCCGGGGAGCTGTTTTTT
-,few,TRBV5-8,TRBJ2-7,CASSRGGGINEQYF,TGTGCCAGCAGCCGCGGAGGAGGGATCAACGAGCAGTACTTC
TRBD1,-,TRBV6-5,TRBJ2-2,CASRATGGTGELFF,TGTGCCAGCAGGGCTACAGGGGGGACCGGGGAGCTGTTTTTT
-,-,TRBV7-9,TRBJ2-1,CASSLVLASGFYNEQFF,TGTGCCAGCAGCTTAGTTCTTGCCAGCGGATTCTACAATGAGCAGTTCTTC
-,once,TRBV3-1/TRBV3-2,TRBJ1-6,CASSQLGQGSPLHF,TGTGCCAGCAGCCAACTGGGGCAGGGTTCACCCCTCCACTTT
TRBD1,-,TRBV4-1,TRBJ2-3,CASSRADRGTDTQYF,TGCGCCAGCAGCCGAGCGGACAGGGGAACAGATACGCAGTATTTT
-,-,TRBV7-9,TRBJ1-1,CASSSTPGGEAFF,TGTGCCAGCAGCTCCACCCCGGGTGGGGAAGCTTTCTTT
TRBD1,-,TRBV6-1,TRBJ1-2,CASSERGQGVYGYTF,TGTGCCAGCAGTGAAAGGGGACAGGGGGTTTATGGCTACACCTTC
TRBD2,few,TRBV7-2,TRBJ2-2,CASVLAGFTGELFF,TGTGCCAGCGTACTAGCGGGGTTCACCGGGGAGCTGTTTTTT
-,-,TRBV18,TRBJ2-7,CASSPFRAYEQYF,TGTGCCAGCTCACCATTTCGGGCCTACGAGCAGTACTTC
-,-,TRBV18,TRBJ1-6,CASSPSFPGGDNSPLHF,TGTGCCAGCTCACCATCATTCCCCGGGGGAGATAATTCACCCCTCCACTTT
-,many,TRBV6-2/TRBV6-3,TRBJ2-1,CASSRRRTGNEQFF,TGTGCCAGCAGTAGAAGACGGACGGGAAATGAGCAGTTCTTC
-,once,TRBV19,TRBJ2-5,CASSEGTPQETQYF,TGTGCCAGTAGTGAAGGGACTCCCCAAGAGACCCAGTACTTC
-,-,TRBV19,TRBJ2-7,CASSSNRIPYEQYF,TGTGCCAGTAGTTCCAACAGAATCCCCTACGAGCAGTACTTC
-,-,TRBV6-2/TRBV6-3,TRBJ2-5,CASSRPDYQETQYF,TGTGCCAGCAGCCGCCCGGACTACCAAGAGACCCAGTACTTC